Below, 20 T cell receptor beta chains from the same sample are listed, as sequenced in a study of regulatory T cells in long-lasting Graves disease. To make TCR beta libraries, researchers used iRepertoire HTBI primers and Arm-PCR of CDR3 regions. TCRdb ran MiXCR on the multiplex PCR reads and lists one entry per CDR3 protein. The sample contains approximately 400,000 distinct CDR3 sequences, approximately 23% of which appear only once. The time point here: persistent/refractory GD, antithyroid drugs over 5 years with positive TRAb. RNA from PBMCs was the source of the TCR library. The sequences come from peripheral blood mononuclear cells (PBMCs), collected when the disease was refractory, from a patient treated with antithyroid drugs. These receptors were taken from a woman in her forties with Graves disease.

In the case of this clonotype: Possible read error: a much larger clone is one base away. V usage is TRBV7-9 and J usage is TRBJ2-5, with D uncertain. The CDR3 sequence is 12 residues long. Germline V gene sequence: CDR1 SEHNR, CDR2 FQNEAQ (reference sequence). CDR3 bases: TGTGCCAGCAGCTTAGTTAAGGAGACCCAGTGCTTC. It yields the protein CASSLVKETQCF.

In this sample, this clonotype turned up many times. The rearrangement links TRBV28 to TRBJ2-7; possible D gene TRBD1, 5 bases. The CDR3 length is 15 residues. Trimming shortened V by 1 base and J by 5 bases, and 15 bases separated the two germline ends. Germline CDR1 reads MDHEN; CDR2 reads SYDVKM. CDR3 in amino acids: CASSLYPGRRDEQYF. CDR3 DNA: TGTGCCAGCAGTTTATATCCAGGGCGTAGGGACGAGCAGTACTTC.

The rearrangement uses TRBV30 and TRBJ2-7; tentatively, D is TRBD2 (5 bases). Per the germline V gene, CDR1 is GTSNPN and CDR2 is SVGIG (reference sequence). The CDR3 totals 15 residues. V gave up 0 bases and J gave up 2 bases, with 14 bases separating them. The CDR3 region is CAWSVGSQVPYEQYF. The CDR3 DNA reads as TGTGCCTGGAGTGTGGGGAGTCAAGTCCCCTACGAGCAGTACTTC.

The gene calls are TRBV27 and TRBJ1-1; tentative D call: TRBD1 (5 bases). The CDR3 is made up of 17 amino acids. Germline assignment: CDR1 MNHEY and CDR2 SMNVEV (reference sequence). Trimming stripped 3 bases from V and 6 bases from J, with 23 bases between. The DNA for the CDR3 is TGTGCCAGCAGTTTTATTACTTGGGCAGGGTTTTCTTCTGAAGCTTTCTTT. It translates to CASSFITWAGFSSEAFF.

The chain uses TRBV24-1 and TRBJ1-5; D is uncertain. The CDR3 is made up of 15 amino acids. Germline V lookup: CDR1 KGHDR, CDR2 SFDVKD. The V and J ends lost 3 bases and 2 bases respectively, with 10 bases between them. DNA for the CDR3: TGTGCCACCAGTGATCCCGGGGATGGCAATCAGCCCCAGCATTTT. Translated: CATSDPGDGNQPQHF.

V gene TRBV7-9 combines with J gene TRBJ1-1; TRBD1 is a possible D gene (5 bases). The V end lost 3 bases, the J end lost 3 bases, and 8 bases lay between the germline ends. The CDR3 extends over 13 amino acids. Germline CDR1 SEHNR, CDR2 FQNEAQ (reference sequence). CDR3: CASSFAGHTEAFF. For the CDR3, the DNA is TGTGCCAGCAGCTTCGCGGGGCACACTGAAGCTTTCTTT.

About this clonotype: Possible read error: a much larger clone is one base away. This chain links TRBV6-2 or TRBV6-3 with TRBJ2-7; 9 positions match TRBD2. Germline loops: CDR1 MNHEY, CDR2 SVGEGT. The CDR3 totals 16 residues. J gave up 5 bases and V 5 bases, and 13 bases lay outside the gene matches. The CDR3 bases are TGTGCCAGCAGTGATCTTCGCGGGGGGGGTAGGGACGAGCAGTACTTC. It specifies CASSDLRGGGRDEQYF.

This clonotype was picked up a small number of times. V usage is TRBV20-1 and J usage is TRBJ2-2; weak D call: TRBD2 (6 bases). Germline V gene data show CDR1 as DFQATT and CDR2 as SNEGSKA (reference sequence). The CDR3 has 14 amino acids. V dropped 6 bases and J dropped 0 bases, with 11 bases sitting between them. DNA for the CDR3: TGCAGTGCCCTCCCTAGCGCGAACACCGGGGAGCTGTTTTTT. Its translation: CSALPSANTGELFF.

This clonotype was counted at least ten times. The chain recombines TRBV29-1 with TRBJ1-1; the match to TRBD1 covers 8 bases. V lost 8 bases to trimming and J lost 7 bases; unmatched junction nucleotides: 15. Germline CDR1 reads SQVTM; CDR2 reads ANQGSEA. The CDR3 sequence is 14 residues long. The CDR3 is CSLTPRTGRFEAFF. For the CDR3, the DNA is TGCAGCCTCACTCCCCGGACAGGGCGGTTTGAAGCTTTCTTT.

The chain has TRBV24-1 and TRBJ2-2; 12 bases agree with TRBD2. CDR3 length: 17 residues. Germline loops: CDR1 KGHDR, CDR2 SFDVKD. The V gene end was trimmed by 1 base and the J gene end by 3 bases; junction bases not matched to a gene: 2. The CDR3 region is CATSDLGTSGYTGELFF. The CDR3 bases are TGTGCCACCAGTGATTTAGGGACTAGCGGGTACACCGGGGAGCTGTTTTTT.

This clonotype was seen ten or more times. The V gene is TRBV6-1, the J gene TRBJ2-7; no clear D gene. The CDR3 is 13 amino acids. Germline V CDR1 and CDR2: MNHNS, SASEGT. V was shortened by 8 bases and J by 3 bases, with 14 bases between the two germline ends. This CDR3 reads CASQLVDGYEQYF. The CDR3 bases are TGTGCCAGCCAACTTGTGGACGGCTACGAGCAGTACTTC.

The V call is TRBV6-2 or TRBV6-3, the J call TRBJ2-1; possible D gene TRBD2, 6 bases. The V gene lost 2 bases and the J gene lost 12 bases, with 17 bases spanning the gap. Germline V gene data show CDR1 as MNHEY and CDR2 as SVGEGT. The CDR3 has 14 amino acids. This CDR3 reads CASSYRGRNEPQFF. The CDR3 DNA is TGTGCCAGCAGTTACCGGGGGAGGAACGAACCGCAGTTCTTC.

A few counts support this clonotype. This sequence joins TRBV2 and TRBJ1-5; D call uncertain. The V and J ends lost 1 base and 7 bases respectively, with 14 bases between them. In germline, CDR1 is SNHLY, CDR2 FYNNEI. The CDR3 runs to 15 residues. The CDR3 DNA is TGTGCCAGCAGTGAAGTCTACCCAATTGGGCAGCCCCAGCATTTT. It is translated as CASSEVYPIGQPQHF. The complete variable domain, with remaining parts taken from reference TRBV2 and TRBJ1-5, reads EPEVTQTPSHQVTQMGQEVILRCVPISNHLYFYWYRQILGQKVEFLVSFYNNEISEKSEIFDDQFSVERPDGSNFTLKIRSTKLEDSAMYFCASSEVYPIGQPQHFGDGTRLSIL.

In this sample, this clonotype turned up a few times. J is TRBJ2-7 and V is TRBV7-9; tentative D call: TRBD1 (6 bases). V was trimmed by 5 bases and J by 0 bases, leaving 17 bases between them. The CDR3 consists of 16 residues. Germline CDR1 and CDR2: SEHNR and FQNEAQ (reference sequence). CDR3: CASSNTATGSSYEQYF. CDR3 DNA: TGTGCCAGCAGCAATACCGCGACAGGTAGCTCCTACGAGCAGTACTTC.

This clonotype has just a few counts. In DNA, the CDR3 is TGTGCCAGCAGAAAGACAGAATCAACATTCTACGAGCAGTACTTC. Translation: CASRKTESTFYEQYF. This chain links TRBV6-2 or TRBV6-3 with TRBJ2-7; D is possibly TRBD1 (5 bases). Deletions cut 6 bases from V and 3 bases from J, with 18 bases between. The CDR3 has 15 amino acids. In germline, CDR1 is MNHEY, CDR2 SVGEGT.

This clonotype has at least ten counts. The chain carries TRBV29-1 and TRBJ1-1; no firm D call. Trimming took off 7 bases at V and 0 bases at J, with 12 bases between the two ends. Germline values: CDR1 SQVTM, CDR2 ANQGSEA. The CDR3 is 13 amino acids. In nucleotides, the CDR3 is TGCAGCGCTTTCGGTGGGATGAACACTGAAGCTTTCTTT. It encodes CSAFGGMNTEAFF.

This clonotype was detected ten times or more. The chain combines TRBV28 with TRBJ2-5, with a weak D call TRBD1 (6 bases). CDR3 length equals 15 residues. Trimming stripped 5 bases from V and 5 bases from J, with 18 bases between. Germline CDR1 and CDR2: MDHEN and SYDVKM. CDR3 sequence (DNA): TGTGCCAGCAGTCAACCCGGGACAAACCGGGAGACCCAGTACTTC. It is translated as CASSQPGTNRETQYF.

This clonotype came up a few times. The chain joins TRBV9 to TRBJ2-4; D perhaps matches TRBD2 (6 bases). V shed 3 bases and J shed 10 bases, with 8 bases lying between them. Germline V gives CDR1 SGDLS, CDR2 YYNGEE. CDR3 length equals 11 residues. Here the CDR3 reads CASSGSGIQYF. The CDR3 bases are TGTGCCAGCAGCGGCAGCGGGATTCAGTACTTC.

This clonotype was detected ten times or more. The genes are TRBV12-3 or TRBV12-4 and TRBJ1-1; D not certain. This CDR3 spans 14 amino acids. The V and J ends lost 3 bases and 8 bases respectively, with 16 bases between them. The CDR3 coding sequence is TGTGCCAGCAGTTTCGGTGGGCGGGCGTCCGAAGCTTTCTTT. Translated, it gives CASSFGGRASEAFF.

This clonotype was picked up many times. This chain joins TRBV7-2 and TRBJ2-2, with unresolved D. The CDR3 is 17 amino acids. Trimming took 2 bases from V and 4 from J, leaving 17 bases between them. CDR1 is SGHTA, CDR2 FQGNSA, per germline. The CDR3 here is CASSLNGNLKTTGELFF. The CDR3 DNA reads TGTGCCAGCAGCTTAAACGGCAACCTAAAGACCACCGGGGAGCTGTTTTTT.